The 27 T cell receptor beta chains presented below share a single source sample, sequenced in a study of neurological immune-mediated disorders. From the 5' RACE reads, TCRdb called clonotypes with MiXCR, one entry per CDR3 protein. Of some 61,000 distinct CDR3 sequences in the sample, around 4.2% were seen once. Sequencing input: PBMCs. These receptors were taken from a young man with multiple sclerosis.

The table lists this clonotype with many counts. The V gene is TRBV20-1, the J gene TRBJ2-7; tentatively, D is TRBD1 or TRBD2 (5 bases each). The V end lost 0 bases, the J end lost 4 bases, and 16 bases lay between the germline ends. Germline V gene sequence: CDR1 DFQATT, CDR2 SNEGSKA (reference sequence). The CDR3 covers 15 residues. The CDR3 spells CSARDPGLYKYEQYF. Here the CDR3 DNA reads TGCAGTGCTAGAGACCCGGGGCTCTATAAATACGAGCAGTACTTC.

This clonotype was observed at least ten times. The genes are TRBV20-1 and TRBJ1-1; D gene ambiguous. The CDR3 contains 16 residues. Germline CDR1 reads DFQATT; CDR2 reads SNEGSKA (reference sequence). Trimming removed 0 bases from V and 6 bases from J, with 20 bases in between. CDR3 sequence reads: CSARDATTPRVAEAFF. The CDR3, as DNA: TGCAGTGCTAGAGATGCAACGACCCCGAGGGTAGCTGAAGCTTTCTTT.

In its sample, this clonotype was seen many times. The gene calls are TRBV20-1 and TRBJ2-3; D possibly corresponds to TRBD2 (7 bases). The germline gives CDR1 DFQATT, CDR2 SNEGSKA (reference sequence). Deletions cut 3 bases from V and 4 bases from J, with 11 bases between. This CDR3 is built from 13 residues. For the CDR3, the DNA is TGCAGTGCTAGCGGGGGGCGGGCAGATACGCAGTATTTT. Translation gives CSASGGRADTQYF.

This clonotype was observed many times. The rearrangement uses TRBV7-9 and TRBJ2-1; D gene ambiguous. The CDR3 covers 15 residues. Between the trimmed V and J ends, which lost 0 bases and 8 bases, there was a span of 14 bases. Germline CDR1 is SEHNR and CDR2 is FQNEAQ (reference sequence). CDR3 nucleotide sequence: TGTGCCAGCAGCTTAGCAAACAGTCCTAGGGATGAGCAGTTCTTC. Translation: CASSLANSPRDEQFF.

This clonotype was seen many times. The J gene is TRBJ1-3, the V gene TRBV15; maybe TRBD1 (5 bases). Trimming left V 0 bases short and J 4 bases short, with 10 bases between. CDR1 and CDR2 (germline): LNHNV, YYDKDF (reference sequence). The CDR3 runs 15 residues. The CDR3 DNA is TGTGCCACCAGCAGAGATCAGGGCAGGGGAAACACCATATATTTT. Amino acids: CATSRDQGRGNTIYF.

This clonotype was seen a few times. The chain is built from TRBV29-1 and TRBJ2-3, with D possibly TRBD2 on 7 matching bases. CDR3 length equals 15 residues. The V gene's germline CDR1 is SQVTM and CDR2 ANQGSEA. Trimming took 6 bases from V and 7 from J, leaving 23 bases between them. In DNA, the CDR3 is TGCAGCGTCCCGACGAGCACGGGGGGCCCGTATACGCAGTATTTT. Amino acid sequence: CSVPTSTGGPYTQYF.

In its sample, this clonotype was seen many times. The CDR3: CASSHKSFPYEQYF. CDR3 nucleotides: TGTGCCAGCAGCCACAAATCGTTTCCCTACGAGCAGTACTTC. The rearrangement links TRBV7-9 to TRBJ2-7; D unresolved. The CDR3 totals 14 residues. The V and J ends lost 5 bases and 2 bases respectively, with 13 bases between them. Germline loops: CDR1 SEHNR, CDR2 FQNEAQ (reference sequence).

This clonotype was found many times. An end of the junction differs from the germline gene, which may be a read error. The CDR3 DNA reads TGCAGTGCGCAACGGGCAGGGGCTAGCAATCAGCCCCAGAATTTT. Encoded protein: CSAQRAGASNQPQNF. The chain combines TRBV20-1 with TRBJ1-5; the D gene is possibly TRBD1 (6 bases). This CDR3 is built from 15 residues. Germline V gene sequence: CDR1 DFQATT, CDR2 SNEGSKA (reference sequence).

This clonotype appeared many times. V is TRBV12-3 or TRBV12-4 and J is TRBJ1-3; D not resolved. The CDR3 is 13 amino acids. The V and J ends lost 7 bases and 0 bases respectively, with 7 bases between them. CDR3: CASTPNSGNTIYF. In DNA form, the CDR3 reads TGTGCCAGCACTCCTAACTCTGGAAACACCATATATTTT.

This clonotype was picked up many times. V and J are TRBV7-7 and TRBJ2-3; possibly TRBD2 for D (5 bases). The CDR3 spans 12 residues. Germline CDR1 is SSHAT and CDR2 is FNYEAQ (reference sequence). V was shortened by 5 bases and J by 5 bases, with 8 bases between the two germline ends. For the CDR3, the DNA is TGTGCCAGCAGCCGGGAAGGAGATACGCAGTATTTT. It encodes CASSREGDTQYF.

Ten or more counts support this clonotype. The chain has TRBV7-2 and TRBJ2-1; TRBD2 might be the D (6 bases). The length of the CDR3 is 12 residues. Germline V gene sequence: CDR1 SGHTA, CDR2 FQGNSA. Trimming took off 3 bases at V and 7 bases at J, with 7 bases between the two ends. The CDR3 coding sequence is TGTGCCAGCAGCTTGGGGAGGAATGAGCAGTTCTTC. Translated, it gives CASSLGRNEQFF.

As regards this clonotype: The conserved final phenylalanine or tryptophan is absent from the CDR3, which likely points to a read error. The DNA is left out, because the CDR3 cannot be placed on it with certainty; the CDR3 is given as TCRdb lists it. The rearrangement uses TRBV3-1 and TRBJ2-5; TRBD2 was called by the table and not checked on the DNA. CDR1 is LGHDT and CDR2 is YNNKEL in the germline V gene (reference sequence). Counting both end residues, the CDR3 totals 12 amino acids. This CDR3 reads CASSQDGKLEGV.

Ten or more counts support this clonotype. V and J are TRBV4-3 and TRBJ2-3, with 8 bases that match TRBD2. Looked up from germline, CDR1 is LGHNA and CDR2 is YSLEER. The CDR3 runs to 17 residues. The trim removed 1 base at V and 5 bases at J, leaving 11 bases unmatched. CDR3 in DNA: TGCGCCAGCAGCCAAGCCGCCCCAGCGGGGGCTGGAGATACGCAGTATTTT. Translated, it gives CASSQAAPAGAGDTQYF.

This clonotype occurred many times. The chain links TRBV11-2 to TRBJ1-3; 8 bases fit TRBD1. The CDR3 totals 15 residues. The junction had 7 bases not matched to a gene; V was cut back by 6 bases and J by 3 bases. Germline assignment: CDR1 SGHAT and CDR2 FQNNGV. The CDR3 DNA is TGTGCCAGCAGTCACGACAGGGGCAATGGAAACACCATATATTTT. Translated, it gives CASSHDRGNGNTIYF.

This clonotype was counted ten times or more. The rearrangement uses TRBV29-1 and TRBJ2-7, with D tentatively TRBD1 or TRBD2 (5 bases each). Germline CDR1 is SQVTM and CDR2 is ANQGSEA. This CDR3 region has 12 residues. Trimming took off 7 bases at V and 6 bases at J, with 16 bases between the two ends. The CDR3 DNA reads as TGCAGCGCCGGGGCCAGGGCGGGCGAGCAGTACTTC. Protein: CSAGARAGEQYF.

This clonotype occurred many times. This rearrangement joins TRBV5-5 to TRBJ1-6; D gene ambiguous. The CDR3 spans 13 residues. Trimming removed 5 bases at V and 9 bases at J, with 12 bases between. Germline V lookup: CDR1 SGHKS, CDR2 YYEKEE (reference sequence). The CDR3 reads CASRQGSGSPLHF. DNA of the CDR3: TGTGCCAGCAGGCAAGGGTCGGGTTCACCCCTCCACTTT.

Here the CDR3 DNA reads TGTGCCAGCAACGAGAGACTCGGGACAGGGCCGGACTCATACAATCAGCCCCAGCATTTT. It translates to CASNERLGTGPDSYNQPQHF. The chain uses TRBV6-1 and TRBJ1-5, with 9 positions matching TRBD1. The CDR3 contains 20 residues. Germline V gene data show CDR1 as MNHNS and CDR2 as SASEGT. The V and J ends lost 7 bases and 3 bases, in that order; junction bases with no gene match: 22.

This clonotype was observed at least ten times. This chain connects TRBV20-1 to TRBJ1-4; D not certain. V lost 3 bases and J 0 bases, leaving 5 bases between the germline ends. The CDR3 contains 13 residues. From germline, CDR1 is DFQATT and CDR2 SNEGSKA (reference sequence). The chain's CDR3 is CSASHPTNEKLFF. For the CDR3, the DNA is TGCAGTGCTAGTCACCCAACTAATGAAAAACTGTTTTTT.

This clonotype has at least ten counts. The chain has TRBV3-1 and TRBJ2-5; TRBD2 matches at 12 bases. With V trimmed by 2 bases and J by 5 bases, 3 bases remained unmatched. This CDR3 has 15 amino acids. Germline loops: CDR1 LGHDT, CDR2 YNNKEL (reference sequence). In DNA form, the CDR3 reads TGTGCCAGCAGCCAACGACTAGCGGGGGTCGAGACCCAGTACTTC. Protein sequence: CASSQRLAGVETQYF.

This clonotype was counted ten times or more. V usage is TRBV5-4 and J usage is TRBJ1-2, with 12 bases matching TRBD1. CDR3 size: 19 residues. With 0 bases clipped from V and 8 bases from J, the junction kept 17 bases outside the gene matches. Germline values: CDR1 SGHNT, CDR2 YYREEE (reference sequence). The CDR3 here is CASSLAQGTGGGLGRGYTF. For the CDR3, the DNA is TGTGCCAGCAGCTTGGCCCAGGGGACAGGGGGCGGTCTAGGGCGCGGCTACACCTTC.

The table lists this clonotype with many counts. CDR3 in amino acids: CASSLVSGTDTQYF. CDR3 in DNA: TGTGCCAGCAGTTTAGTATCTGGGACAGATACGCAGTATTTT. The J gene is TRBJ2-3, the V gene TRBV28; D gene unclear. Germline V lookup: CDR1 MDHEN, CDR2 SYDVKM. The CDR3 loop spans 14 amino acids. Trimming left V 2 bases short and J 3 bases short, with 9 bases between. The entire variable domain, with the rest obtained from reference TRBV28 and TRBJ2-3, is as follows: DVKVTQSSRYLVKRTGEKVFLECVQDMDHENMFWYRQDPGLGLRLIYFSYDVKMKEKGDIPEGYSVSREKKERFSLILESASTNQTSMYLCASSLVSGTDTQYFGPGTRLTVL.

This clonotype was counted at least ten times. The CDR3 reads CASSLARLAGDTQYF. The DNA of the CDR3 is TGTGCCAGCAGCTTAGCGCGACTAGCGGGGGATACGCAGTATTTT. The rearrangement links TRBV7-8 to TRBJ2-3; TRBD2 aligns across 11 bases. The CDR3 totals 15 residues. The germline CDR1 and CDR2 sequences are SGHVS and FQNEAQ. Germline trimming cut 0 bases from V and 6 bases from J; bases unmatched to any gene: 2.

This clonotype was observed at least ten times. This chain connects TRBV5-6 to TRBJ2-2; 10 bases are a match to TRBD2. The CDR3 spans 16 residues. V trimming: 4 bases; J trimming: 2 bases; junction bases outside the gene matches: 5. Germline CDR1 SGHDT, CDR2 YYEEEE. The CDR3 DNA follows: TGTGCCAGCAGCCTTTCTAGCGGGGGAAACACCGGGGAGCTGTTTTTT. As protein: CASSLSSGGNTGELFF.

In its sample, this clonotype was seen many times. Here the CDR3 reads CASSQDRTTGQYF. As DNA, the CDR3 is TGCGCCAGCAGCCAAGATCGGACTACCGGCCAGTACTTC. V usage is TRBV4-1 and J usage is TRBJ2-7; weak D call: TRBD2 (6 bases). Germline assignment: CDR1 MGHRA and CDR2 YSYEKL. The V and J ends lost 0 bases and 10 bases respectively, with 13 bases between them. The CDR3 runs 13 residues.

This clonotype appeared many times. The chain employs TRBV5-1 and TRBJ2-1; TRBD2 aligns across 8 bases. J gave up 7 bases and V 4 bases, and 7 bases lay outside the gene matches. The CDR3 runs 14 residues. Per the germline V gene, CDR1 is SGHRS and CDR2 is YFSETQ. The chain's CDR3 is CASSAGGAGNEQFF. The CDR3 coding sequence is TGCGCCAGCAGCGCCGGGGGGGCGGGGAATGAGCAGTTCTTC.

This clonotype was observed at least ten times. J is TRBJ2-3 and V is TRBV5-1; no definite D call. The CDR3 length is 14 residues. V was cut by 0 bases and J by 1 base, with 6 bases left in between. Germline V gene lookup returns CDR1 SGHRS and CDR2 YFSETQ. The CDR3 DNA reads as TGCGCCAGCAGCTTGGCTATGGGCACAGATACGCAGTATTTT. Translated: CASSLAMGTDTQYF.

This clonotype came up many times. V and J are TRBV20-1 and TRBJ2-5; no clear D. The CDR3 is 12 amino acids. The V end lost 1 base, the J end lost 1 base, and 4 bases lay between the germline ends. Germline-derived CDR1 and CDR2 are DFQATT and SNEGSKA (reference sequence). The CDR3 protein is CSARGPQETQYF. CDR3 nucleotides: TGCAGTGCTAGAGGGCCCCAAGAGACCCAGTACTTC.